This entry is about one T cell receptor (beta chain). This sample was taken from a study of blood T cell repertoires in COVID-19. Study in general: There were acute and convalescent COVID-19 samples, and they came from the United States, Italy and Spain.

Participants' own reports of clinical history determined their cohort assignment. The assay was immunoSEQ multiplex PCR, and TCRdb's table has in-frame clones only and misses some. The table records 150,000 to 200,000 clones, around 84% of them present only once. With 1 base removed from V and 7 bases from J, the gap between germline ends came to 7 bases. Germline CDR1 LNHNV, CDR2 YYDKDF (reference sequence). The CDR3 sequence is 13 residues long. The J gene is TRBJ1-4, the V gene TRBV15, with D maybe TRBD1 (5 bases). The source material was PBMCs or T cells enriched from blood (not recorded which). The receptor comes from a woman in her 50s who had recovered from COVID-19. CDR3 loop: CATSRGGGEKLFF. The CDR3 nucleotides read TGTGCCACCAGCAGAGGGGGGGGTGAAAAACTGTTTTTT. Combining the CDR3 with reference TRBV15 and TRBJ1-4 gives the whole variable domain DAMVIQNPRYQVTQFGKPVTLSCSQTLNHNVMYWYQQKSSQAPKLLFHYYDKDFNNEADTPDNFQSRRPNTSFCFLDIRSPGLGDTAMYLCATSRGGGEKLFFGSGTQLSVL.